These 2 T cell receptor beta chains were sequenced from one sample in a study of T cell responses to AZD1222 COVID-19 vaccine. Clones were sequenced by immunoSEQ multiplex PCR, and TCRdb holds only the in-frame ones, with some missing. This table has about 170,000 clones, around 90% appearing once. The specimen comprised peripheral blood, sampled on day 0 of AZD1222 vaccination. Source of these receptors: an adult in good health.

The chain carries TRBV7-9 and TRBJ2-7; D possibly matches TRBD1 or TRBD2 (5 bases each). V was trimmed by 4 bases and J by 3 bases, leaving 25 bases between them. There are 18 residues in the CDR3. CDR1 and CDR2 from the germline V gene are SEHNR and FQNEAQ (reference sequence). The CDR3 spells CASSSDTGVGIAHYEQYF. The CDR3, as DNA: TGTGCCAGCAGCTCGGACACCGGGGTGGGTATAGCCCACTACGAGCAGTACTTC.

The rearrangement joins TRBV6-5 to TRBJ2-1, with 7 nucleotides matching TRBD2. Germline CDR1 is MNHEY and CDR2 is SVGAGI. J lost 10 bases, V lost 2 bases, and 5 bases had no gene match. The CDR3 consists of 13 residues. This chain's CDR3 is CASSYMRGGEQFF. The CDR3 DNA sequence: TGTGCCAGCAGTTACATGAGGGGAGGGGAGCAGTTCTTC.